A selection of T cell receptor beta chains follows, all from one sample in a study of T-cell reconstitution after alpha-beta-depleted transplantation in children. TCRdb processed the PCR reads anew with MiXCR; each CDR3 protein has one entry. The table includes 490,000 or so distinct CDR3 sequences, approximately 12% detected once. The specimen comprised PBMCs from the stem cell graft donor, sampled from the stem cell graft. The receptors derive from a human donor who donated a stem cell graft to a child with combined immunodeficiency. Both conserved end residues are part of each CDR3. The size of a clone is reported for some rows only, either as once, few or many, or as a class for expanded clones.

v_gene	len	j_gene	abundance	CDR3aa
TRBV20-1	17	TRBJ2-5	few	CSASFQGVILAEETQYF
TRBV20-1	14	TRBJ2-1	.	CSARDRSGYNEQFF
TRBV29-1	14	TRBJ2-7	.	CSVGASGRASEQYF
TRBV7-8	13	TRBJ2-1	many	CASTEGPYNEQFF
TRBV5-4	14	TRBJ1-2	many	CASSLKGSNYGYTF
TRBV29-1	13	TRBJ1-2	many	CSVVLWGRNGYTF
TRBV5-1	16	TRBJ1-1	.	CASSGRDRSMNTEAFF
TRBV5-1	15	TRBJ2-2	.	CASSLGPNDAGELFF
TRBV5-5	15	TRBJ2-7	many	CASSFRGGVSYEQYF
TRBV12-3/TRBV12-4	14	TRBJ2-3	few	CASSLHQGLATQYF
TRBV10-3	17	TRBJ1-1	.	CAISEHSRGSGKTEAFF
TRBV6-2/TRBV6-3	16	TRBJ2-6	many	CASSYSIVSGANVLTF
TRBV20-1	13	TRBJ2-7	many	CSAPGWPPYEQYF
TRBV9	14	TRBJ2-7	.	CASSVEAGGHEQYF
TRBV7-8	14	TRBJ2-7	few	CASSFDRDAYEQYF
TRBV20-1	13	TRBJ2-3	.	CSARGVGTDTQYF
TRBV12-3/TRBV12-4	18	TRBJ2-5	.	CASSFAGTSGPYQETQYF
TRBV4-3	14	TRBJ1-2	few	CASSQDKVNYGYTF
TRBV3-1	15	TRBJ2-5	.	CASSQGNSGQETQYF
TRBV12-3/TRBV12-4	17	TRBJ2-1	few	CASSYIISGRGDNEQFF